This T cell receptor (beta chain) originates from a study of cytomegalovirus exposure and HLA in healthy donors. CDR1 is SGHDT and CDR2 is YYEEEE in the germline V gene. The CDR3 covers 16 residues. J was trimmed by 7 bases and V by 4 bases; bases with no gene match: 12. Primers for the PCR totalled 60 Vbeta and 13 Jbeta. The table came from immunoSEQ multiplex PCR; TCRdb's copy has only in-frame clones and leaves some out. The profile covers some 150,000 clones, with roughly 78% appearing a single time and about 2.9% taken by the ten largest. Overall study findings and caveats: Some V segments (TRBV6-2 and TRBV6-3 among them) were excluded as indistinguishable. Reportedly, HLA-A and HLA-B alleles of most subjects were accurately predicted from TCR beta. Several of the most significant clusters appeared, in a later analysis, to be linked to common viral pathogens.

Worth noting for this clone: Antigen unknown.

The sequenced material came from PBMCs. This chain links TRBV5-6 with TRBJ2-1; 9 bases line up with TRBD2. The TCR sequence derives from a man between 35 and 55 years old in good health and CMV-seropositive. The CDR3 DNA is TGTGCCAGCAGCCGAGTTAGCGGGAGAGTCAGGAATGAGCAGTTCTTC. The encoded protein is CASSRVSGRVRNEQFF.